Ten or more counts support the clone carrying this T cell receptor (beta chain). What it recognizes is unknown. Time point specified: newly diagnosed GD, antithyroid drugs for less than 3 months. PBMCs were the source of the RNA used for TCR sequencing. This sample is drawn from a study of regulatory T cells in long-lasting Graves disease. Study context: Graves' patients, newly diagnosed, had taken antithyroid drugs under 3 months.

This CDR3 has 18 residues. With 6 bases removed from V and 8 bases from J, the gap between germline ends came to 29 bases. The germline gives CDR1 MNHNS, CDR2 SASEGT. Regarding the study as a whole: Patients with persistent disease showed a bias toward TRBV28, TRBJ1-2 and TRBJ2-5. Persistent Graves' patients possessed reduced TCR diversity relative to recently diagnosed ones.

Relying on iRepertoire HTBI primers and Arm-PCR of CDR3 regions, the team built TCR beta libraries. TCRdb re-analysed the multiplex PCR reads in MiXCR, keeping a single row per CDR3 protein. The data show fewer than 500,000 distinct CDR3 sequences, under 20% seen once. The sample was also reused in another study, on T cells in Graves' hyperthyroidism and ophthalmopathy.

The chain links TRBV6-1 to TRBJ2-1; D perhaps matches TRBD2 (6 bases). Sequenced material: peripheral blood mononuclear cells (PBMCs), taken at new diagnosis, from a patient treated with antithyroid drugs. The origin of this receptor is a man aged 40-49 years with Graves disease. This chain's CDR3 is CASRAGTGVSAKSHEQFF. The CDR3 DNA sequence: TGTGCCAGCAGAGCCGGGACTGGGGTGTCTGCAAAATCCCATGAGCAGTTCTTC.